This TCR beta chain came from a study of high-grade serous ovarian cancer treatment subgroups. Study-wide context: Each sample yielded on average approximately 7,500 unique TCR beta rearrangements from around 14,000 reads.

This CDR3 spans 15 amino acids. The germline CDR1 and CDR2 sequences are LNHNV and YYDKDF (reference sequence). Trimming removed 1 base at V and 5 bases at J, with 14 bases between. Tumor samples were obtained before definitive surgery or chemotherapy. TCRdb's copy holds only in-frame clones and misses some; the assay was immunoSEQ multiplex PCR. The sample yields more than 6,000 clones, around 78% seen once. The material sequenced was tumor tissue. The TCR sequence derives from a human donor with high-grade serous ovarian cancer. The chain combines TRBV15 with TRBJ2-5; D is unresolved. The CDR3 DNA is TGTGCCACCAGCAGAGGTGCGGAAGCCACGGAGACCCAGTACTTC. Translating gives CATSRGAEATETQYF.